This T cell receptor beta chain was captured by sequencing in a study of T-cell reconstitution after alpha-beta-depleted transplantation in children. TCRbeta library construction was performed incorporating unique molecular identifiers. TCRdb redid the calling of the PCR reads with MiXCR, one entry per CDR3 protein. The sample carries approximately 1,000,000 distinct CDR3 sequences, around 30% recorded once. With 5 bases removed from V and 1 base from J, the gap between germline ends came to 8 bases. Germline CDR1 is DFQATT and CDR2 is SNEGSKA (reference sequence). The CDR3 totals 12 residues. This chain joins TRBV20-1 and TRBJ2-5; unclear D gene. The sample was PBMCs, mostly from graft donor cells, taken 360 days after TCRalphabeta/CD19-depleted stem cell transplant. This TCR came from a boy in the first two years of life who had a stem cell transplant for SCID, so the T cells may come from the graft donor. CDR3: CSAPAVQETQYF. Here the CDR3 DNA reads TGCAGTGCTCCGGCAGTCCAAGAGACCCAGTACTTC.